This T cell receptor beta chain originates from a study of T-cell reconstitution after alpha-beta-depleted transplantation in children. This clonotype was detected many times. CDR1 and CDR2 from the germline V gene are SQVTM and ANQGSEA. The CDR3 sequence is 16 residues long. Trimming removed 1 base from V and 6 bases from J, with 18 bases in between. This sample's TCRbeta library carried unique molecular identifier barcodes. TCRdb re-analysed the PCR reads in MiXCR, keeping a single row per CDR3 protein. The repertoire holds about 610,000 distinct CDR3 sequences, with more than 9% as singletons. The source material was PBMCs from the stem cell graft donor, sampled from the stem cell graft. The receptor was isolated from a human donor who donated a stem cell graft to a child with acute myeloid leukemia. This chain uses TRBV29-1 with TRBJ2-2; D may be TRBD2 (6 bases). The CDR3 DNA is TGCAGCGTTGAAGCTCCCCGGCGGGGAAGGCCCGGGGAGCTGTTTTTT. Translating gives CSVEAPRRGRPGELFF.